The 6 T cell receptor beta chains below were found in one sample sequenced in a study of CDR3 diversity in severe acne. TCRdb reprocessed the PCR reads with MiXCR, giving one entry per CDR3 protein. The sample carries about 85,000 distinct CDR3 sequences, about 52% recorded once. The specimen was blood. The receptors were gathered from a male donor in good health, serving as a control.

This sequence joins TRBV25-1 and TRBJ1-5; 8 bases map to TRBD1. J was trimmed by 6 bases and V by 6 bases; bases with no gene match: 19. The CDR3 loop spans 18 amino acids. The germline gives CDR1 MGHDK, CDR2 SYGVNS. CDR3 region: CASSLNQGAGGRGQPQHF. DNA of the CDR3: TGTGCCAGCAGCTTGAACCAGGGGGCAGGTGGAAGAGGTCAGCCCCAGCATTTT. Supplemented by reference TRBV25-1 and TRBJ1-5, the full variable domain reads EADIYQTPRYLVIGTGKKITLECSQTMGHDKMYWYQQDPGMELHLIHYSYGVNSTEKGDLSSESTVSRIRTEHFPLTLESARPSHTSQYLCASSLNQGAGGRGQPQHFGDGTRLSIL.

The chain is built from TRBV19 and TRBJ1-1; a weak D match, TRBD1 (6 bases). Germline loops: CDR1 LNHDA, CDR2 SQIVND (reference sequence). With 9 bases removed from V and 5 bases from J, the gap between germline ends came to 16 bases. The CDR3 covers 13 residues. The CDR3 nucleotides read TGTGCCAGCCAACAGGGCGGTGTTACTGAAGCTTTCTTT. It yields the protein CASQQGGVTEAFF.

The chain is built from TRBV10-1 and TRBJ2-5; either TRBD1 or TRBD2 may fit D (5 bases each). Germline V gene data show CDR1 as WNHNN and CDR2 as SYGVQD (reference sequence). The germline V and J ends were trimmed by 2 bases and 5 bases, with 12 bases remaining between them. The CDR3 is made up of 14 amino acids. The CDR3 nucleotides read TGCGCCAGCAGTGAGGGGACCTCCGAGGAGACCCAGTACTTC. Translation: CASSEGTSEETQYF.

A few counts support this clonotype. The chain combines TRBV7-9 with TRBJ2-7; 8 nucleotides align to TRBD1. Trimming removed 1 base from V and 6 bases from J; junction bases left unmatched: 5. The CDR3 sequence is 14 residues long. Germline assignment: CDR1 SEHNR and CDR2 FQNEAQ (reference sequence). DNA for the CDR3: TGTGCCAGCAGCTTAGTGACAGGGGTGGGCGAGCAGTACTTC. Translation: CASSLVTGVGEQYF.

Notes on this clonotype: Since no conserved phenylalanine or tryptophan closes the CDR3, a read error is the likely cause. Because the CDR3's place on the DNA is in doubt, the DNA is left out and the CDR3 is given as listed by TCRdb. This sequence joins TRBV6-4 and TRBJ2-1. Counting both end residues, the CDR3 totals 8 amino acids. Germline V lookup: CDR1 MRHNA, CDR2 SNTAGT. The CDR3 region is CASSASKG.

The sample holds many counts of this clonotype. The chain couples TRBV3-1 to TRBJ1-6, with 8 bases matching TRBD1. The CDR3 consists of 15 residues. The germline V gene has CDR1 LGHDT and CDR2 YNNKEL (reference sequence). V gave up 3 bases and J gave up 6 bases; unmatched junction bases: 4. This chain's CDR3 is CASSQRTGSNSPLHF. The CDR3 DNA is TGTGCCAGCAGCCAGAGGACAGGGAGTAATTCACCCCTCCACTTT.